This T cell receptor (beta chain) was recorded in a study of CD8 T cells in ankylosing spondylitis. This clonotype was recorded at least ten times. Its antigen is not identified. TCRdb re-called the 5' RACE reads through MiXCR, storing one row per CDR3 protein. The data contain under 200,000 distinct CDR3 sequences, around a tenth of them singletons. Overall study findings and caveats: Peripheral blood samples showed relatively rare disease-linked clones, and these clones were CD8+. The authors reported significant enrichment of disease-linked clones in matched ankylosing spondylitis synovial fluid.

The CDR3 covers 15 residues. Germline CDR1 is DFQATT and CDR2 is SNEGSKA (reference sequence). Germline trimming cut 2 bases from V and 6 bases from J; bases unmatched to any gene: 7. This clonotype was obtained from a female donor with ankylosing spondylitis or in good health (not recorded which). Sequenced input: blood, either unsorted or a sorted T cell fraction (not recorded which). The V and J genes are TRBV20-1 and TRBJ2-1, with 10 bases that match TRBD2. The CDR3 DNA sequence: TGCAGTGCTAGAAGTATGGCTAGCGGGAGCAATGAGCAGTTCTTC. It yields the protein CSARSMASGSNEQFF.